One sample yielded the 10 T cell receptor beta chains listed below, sequenced in a study of blood T cell repertoires in COVID-19. The assay was immunoSEQ multiplex PCR, and TCRdb's table has in-frame clones only and misses some. Counted here are tens of thousands of clones, about 88% occurring once; the ten biggest clones make up over 4.5%. Source material: peripheral blood. The source of these receptors is a human donor in a cohort sampled during active COVID-19.

J is TRBJ2-2 and V is TRBV4-1; possible D gene TRBD1, 6 bases. The CDR3 has 16 amino acids. CDR1 is MGHRA, CDR2 YSYEKL, per germline. With 0 bases removed from V and 6 bases from J, the gap between germline ends came to 14 bases. CDR3 coding DNA: TGCGCCAGCAGCCAAGATATACAGGGTGGGGCCGGGGAGCTGTTTTTT. Encoded protein: CASSQDIQGGAGELFF.

V and J are TRBV5-4 and TRBJ1-1; D gene ambiguous. CDR3 length: 15 amino acids. The V and J ends lost 0 bases and 3 bases respectively, with 12 bases between them. Germline assignment: CDR1 SGHNT and CDR2 YYREEE (reference sequence). CDR3 sequence (DNA): TGTGCCAGCAGCTTGGGGCAGTTGAGGGACACTGAAGCTTTCTTT. Amino acid sequence: CASSLGQLRDTEAFF. Together with reference TRBV5-4 and TRBJ1-1, the CDR3 gives the full variable domain: ETGVTQSPTHLIKTRGQQVTLRCSSQSGHNTVSWYQQALGQGPQFIFQYYREEENGRGNFPPRFSGLQFPNYSSELNVNALELDDSALYLCASSLGQLRDTEAFFGQGTRLTVV.

The V gene is TRBV7-9, the J gene TRBJ2-5, with 7 bases identical to TRBD1. Per the germline V gene, CDR1 is SEHNR and CDR2 is FQNEAQ (reference sequence). The CDR3 is 15 amino acids. V lost 0 bases to trimming and J lost 4 bases; unmatched junction nucleotides: 5. The CDR3 region is CASSLAQGSAETQYF. The CDR3 DNA reads TGTGCCAGCAGCTTAGCACAGGGGTCAGCAGAGACCCAGTACTTC.

As regards this clone: The same CDR3 arises from other DNA sequences in this sample as well. The rearrangement uses TRBV12-3 or TRBV12-4 and TRBJ1-1; D unresolved. V dropped 1 base and J dropped 4 bases, with 7 bases sitting between them. The length of the CDR3 is 13 residues. CDR3 sequence (DNA): TGTGCCAGCAGTTTAGGAGGGAGCACTGAAGCTTTCTTT. As protein: CASSLGGSTEAFF.

The chain recombines TRBV2 with TRBJ2-3; possibly TRBD1 for D (6 bases). The ends were cut back, 7 bases at V and 1 base at J, with 21 bases in the middle. This CDR3 is built from 17 residues. The germline V gene has CDR1 SNHLY and CDR2 FYNNEI. The CDR3 DNA follows: TGTGCCAGCAAGCCCGGATTCAGGGGATCGGGCACAGATACGCAGTATTTT. Its protein is CASKPGFRGSGTDTQYF.

This chain joins TRBV11-1 and TRBJ1-1; the D gene is possibly TRBD1 (6 bases). Trimming took off 2 bases at V and 1 base at J, with 8 bases between the two ends. Germline V CDR1 and CDR2: SGHAT, FQDESV (reference sequence). This CDR3 is 14 amino acids long. This CDR3 is CASSLLGQNTEAFF. Here the CDR3 DNA reads TGTGCCAGCAGCTTATTGGGACAGAACACTGAAGCTTTCTTT.

V usage is TRBV5-1 and J usage is TRBJ2-7, with D unclear. Germline V gene lookup returns CDR1 SGHRS and CDR2 YFSETQ. The CDR3 is made up of 13 amino acids. V lost 1 base and J lost 7, with 12 bases in between. Here the CDR3 reads CASSLSSVYEQYF. The CDR3 DNA follows: TGCGCCAGCAGCTTGTCGTCGGTGTATGAGCAGTACTTC.

V gene TRBV2 combines with J gene TRBJ2-1; D possibly corresponds to TRBD1 (6 bases). The CDR3 covers 14 residues. Germline V gene lookup returns CDR1 SNHLY and CDR2 FYNNEI. V was clipped by 2 bases and J by 9 bases, with 14 bases between them. The CDR3 region has the DNA TGTGCCAGCAGTGAAAACAGGGACGGCGGTGAGCAGTTCTTC. Encoded protein: CASSENRDGGEQFF. The whole variable domain, remainder taken from reference TRBV2 and TRBJ2-1, is EPEVTQTPSHQVTQMGQEVILRCVPISNHLYFYWYRQILGQKVEFLVSFYNNEISEKSEIFDDQFSVERPDGSNFTLKIRSTKLEDSAMYFCASSENRDGGEQFFGPGTRLTVL.

The rearrangement links TRBV25-1 to TRBJ1-2, with D perhaps matching TRBD1 (6 bases). CDR1 and CDR2 from the germline V gene are MGHDK and SYGVNS. The CDR3 has 13 residues. The ends were cut back, 3 bases at V and 2 bases at J, with 7 bases in the middle. CDR3 DNA sequence: TGTGCCAGCAGTGACAGGGGAAACTATGGCTACACCTTC. It yields the protein CASSDRGNYGYTF.

The chain couples TRBV5-4 to TRBJ1-1, with a weak D call TRBD1 (5 bases). V lost 7 bases to trimming and J lost 0 bases, with 16 bases between them. The germline CDR1 and CDR2 sequences are SGHNT and YYREEE (reference sequence). This CDR3 has 15 amino acids. The CDR3 DNA follows: TGTGCCAGCGGAGTTGGGGCAGCGATGAACACTGAAGCTTTCTTT. Its translation: CASGVGAAMNTEAFF.